This TCR beta chain emerged from a study of identical twins. Germline V CDR1 and CDR2: LGHNA, YSLEER. The CDR3 runs to 17 residues. Trimming took 4 bases from V and 6 from J; bases not matched to a gene: 11. Via MiXCR, TCRdb re-called the 5' RACE reads, giving one row per CDR3 protein. This sample carries around 510,000 distinct CDR3 sequences, 14% of them seen once, and the ten largest clones take about 1%. There are many counts of this clonotype. The data also belong to a second study, concerning yellow fever vaccine responses in identical twins.

The sequencing input was CD4+ T cells sorted from blood. This TCR came from a woman aged 18-29 years in good health. The V and J genes are TRBV4-3 and TRBJ2-1; 11 bases match TRBD2. This CDR3 is CASSRTVAGGVRNEQFF. In nucleotides, the CDR3 is TGCGCCAGCAGCCGAACAGTAGCGGGAGGGGTCCGCAATGAGCAGTTCTTC.